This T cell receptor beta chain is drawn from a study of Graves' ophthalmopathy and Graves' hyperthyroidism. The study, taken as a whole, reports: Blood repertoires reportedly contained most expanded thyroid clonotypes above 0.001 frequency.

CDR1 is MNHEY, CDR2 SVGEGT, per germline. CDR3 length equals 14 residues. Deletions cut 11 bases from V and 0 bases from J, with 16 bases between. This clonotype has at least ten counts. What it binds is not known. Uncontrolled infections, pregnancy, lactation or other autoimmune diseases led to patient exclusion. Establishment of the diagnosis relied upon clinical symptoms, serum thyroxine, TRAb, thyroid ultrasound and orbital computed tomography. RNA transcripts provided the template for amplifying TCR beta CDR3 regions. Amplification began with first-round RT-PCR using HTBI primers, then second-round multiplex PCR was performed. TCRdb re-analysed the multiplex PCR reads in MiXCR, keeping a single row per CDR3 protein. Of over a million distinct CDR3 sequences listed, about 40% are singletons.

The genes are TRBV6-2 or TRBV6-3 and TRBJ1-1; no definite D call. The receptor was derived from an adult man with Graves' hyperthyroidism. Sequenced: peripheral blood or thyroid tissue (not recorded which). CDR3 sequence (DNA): TGTGCCGCAAGAGCGTCAGCCATGAACACTGAAGCTTTCTTT. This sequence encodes CAARASAMNTEAFF.